In its sample, the clone carrying this T cell receptor (beta chain) was seen a few times. The sample is drawn from a study of early T cells in non-severe SARS-CoV-2 infection. The CDR3 loop spans 14 amino acids. With 5 bases removed from V and 8 bases from J, the gap between germline ends came to 18 bases. Germline-derived CDR1 and CDR2 are LNHDA and SQIVND (reference sequence). TCRdb called the 5' RACE reads again in MiXCR, with one record for every CDR3 protein. Of approximately 67,000 distinct CDR3 sequences in the sample, roughly 10% were seen once. This sequence joins TRBV19 and TRBJ1-2, with D possibly matching TRBD1 (5 bases). The TCR was taken from an adult who was a healthcare worker with PCR-confirmed SARS-CoV-2 infection or an uninfected control (not recorded which). The sample taken for sequencing was whole blood. CDR3 bases: TGTGCCAGTAGTTCTAGAGGAACGCGGGGCGGCTACACCTTC. It is translated as CASSSRGTRGGYTF.